This T cell receptor (beta chain) was observed in a study of OX40 agonist ivuxolimab in advanced cancers. About the study: Participants, about 83% male, averaged roughly 55 years of age, ranging from about 23 to 90.

Broader study findings: Clonal expansion by week 6 occurred in CD4+ and CD8+ blood T cells (at 0.1 to 3.0 mg/kg).

The trim removed 2 bases at V and 2 bases at J, leaving 1 base unmatched. CDR3 length equals 15 residues. The germline gives CDR1 SGHKS, CDR2 YYEKEE (reference sequence). Comments on this clone: Its antigen is undetermined.

Only in-frame clones appear in the TCRdb table, and some are missing; sequencing was by immunoSEQ multiplex PCR. The table includes approximately 23,000 clones, over 80% detected once. This clonotype was obtained from an adult with an advanced solid tumor such as melanoma, head and neck, liver or kidney cancer. The starting material was CD4+ or CD8+ T cells sorted from blood, obtained in a trial of the OX40 agonist ivuxolimab. The rearrangement joins TRBV5-5 to TRBJ2-7; TRBD2 matches 13 bases. The CDR3 protein is CASSFGTSGAYEQYF. The CDR3, as DNA: TGTGCCAGCAGCTTTGGGACTAGCGGGGCCTACGAGCAGTACTTC. Based on the CDR3 plus reference TRBV5-5 and TRBJ2-7, the full variable domain is DAGVTQSPTHLIKTRGQQVTLRCSPISGHKSVSWYQQVLGQGPQFIFQYYEKEERGRGNFPDRFSARQFPNYSSELNVNALLLGDSALYLCASSFGTSGAYEQYFGPGTRLTVT.